This entry is about one T cell receptor beta chain. This sample was included in a study of cytomegalovirus exposure and HLA in healthy donors. The V and J ends lost 4 bases and 1 base respectively, with 17 bases between them. There are 16 residues in the CDR3. Germline V gives CDR1 SEHNR, CDR2 FQNEAQ (reference sequence). Assay used: immunoSEQ multiplex PCR; TCRdb lists only in-frame clones, some missing. The sample records about 150,000 clones, roughly 89% being singletons. The J gene is TRBJ2-7, the V gene TRBV7-9; D is possibly TRBD1 (6 bases). The clonotype originates from a woman in her late teens or twenties in good health and CMV-seropositive. The sequenced sample was PBMCs. CDR3 loop: CASSSRTDKRSYEQYF. CDR3 coding DNA: TGTGCCAGCAGCTCCCGGACAGACAAACGTTCCTACGAGCAGTACTTC.